The 4 T cell receptor beta chains below all came from one sample that was sequenced in a study of T-cell memory formation after mild COVID-19. TCRdb re-called the 5' RACE reads through MiXCR, storing one row per CDR3 protein. This table holds some 40,000 distinct CDR3 sequences, roughly 9% found once. The sample consisted of PBMCs or a T cell subset sorted from them (not recorded which). The receptors originated from an adult woman who had mild COVID-19 (a few samples of this study predate the infection). Cell type and time point are not known.

The sample holds a few counts of this clonotype. The rearrangement joins TRBV18 to TRBJ2-7; 16 positions match TRBD2. With V trimmed by 5 bases and J by 1 base, 5 bases remained unmatched. This CDR3 contains 17 residues. CDR1 is KGHSH, CDR2 LQKENI, per germline. CDR3 sequence: CASSAGGLAGGSYEQYF. Here the CDR3 DNA reads TGTGCCAGCTCAGCAGGGGGACTAGCGGGAGGGTCCTACGAGCAGTACTTC.

This clonotype showed up many times. The V and J genes are TRBV5-1 and TRBJ2-1, with D possibly being TRBD2 (5 bases). Germline V gene lookup returns CDR1 SGHRS and CDR2 YFSETQ. The V end was cut by 2 bases, the J end by 2 bases, with 8 bases between. The CDR3 loop spans 14 amino acids. CDR3 residues: CASSLSGTYNEQFF. The CDR3 nucleotides are TGCGCCAGCAGCTTATCGGGGACCTACAATGAGCAGTTCTTC.

The chain joins TRBV6-2 or TRBV6-3 to TRBJ1-1; possibly TRBD1 for D (5 bases). V dropped 5 bases and J dropped 0 bases, with 13 bases sitting between them. CDR1 and CDR2 from the germline V gene are MNHEY and SVGEGT. This CDR3 region has 15 residues. Here the CDR3 DNA reads TGTGCCAGCAGTAATCAGGGAAACCTGAACACTGAAGCTTTCTTT. Its protein product is CASSNQGNLNTEAFF.

The chain employs TRBV12-5 and TRBJ1-1; no clear D. Trimming shortened V by 7 bases and J by 1 base, and 10 bases separated the two germline ends. The CDR3 totals 13 residues. Per the germline V gene, CDR1 is LGHNT and CDR2 is FRNRAP. This CDR3 reads CASALGWNTEAFF. The CDR3 DNA sequence: TGTGCTAGTGCCCTGGGGTGGAACACTGAAGCTTTCTTT.